Following are 16 T cell receptor beta chains from one sample sequenced in a study of patients and donors after allogeneic stem cell transplantation (dated by TCRdb to 2018 to 2021). Preparation of the library involved RT-PCR. The listed sequencing device is NextSeq 550. TCRdb took the public reads, trimmed them with fastp at Q25, ran MiXCR for clone calling and kept in-frame beta chains. When rows share a CDR3 protein, they turn into one entry using the most common DNA and genes. This sample lists a few hundred thousand distinct CDR3 sequences; 12% to 15% were detected once. The top ten clonotypes cover roughly 10% of the sample. The sample consisted of blood, either unsorted or a sorted T cell fraction (not recorded which). The receptor source for this set is a human donor who was either an allogeneic HSCT recipient or a stem cell or donor lymphocyte infusion donor (not recorded which). It is not recorded whose cells these are; they may come from a transplant donor.

This clonotype came up many times. The chain uses TRBV20-1 and TRBJ1-1; TRBD1 matches at 8 bases. Germline CDR1 and CDR2: DFQATT and SNEGSKA (reference sequence). CDR3 length: 12 residues. With V trimmed by 5 bases and J by 4 bases, 3 bases remained unmatched. In DNA, the CDR3 is TGCAGTGCTGCTACAGGGGGCACTGAAGCTTTCTTT. Translation: CSAATGGTEAFF.

This clonotype was seen repeatedly, ten times or more. The chain carries TRBV12-3 or TRBV12-4 and TRBJ2-3; D perhaps matches TRBD2 (6 bases). V shed 3 bases and J shed 0 bases, with 10 bases lying between them. This CDR3 is 15 amino acids long. The CDR3 spells CASSLGGWSTDTQYF. The CDR3 nucleotides are TGTGCCAGCAGTTTGGGGGGATGGAGCACAGATACGCAGTATTTT.

This clonotype was observed a few times. The CDR3 DNA reads TGTGCCAGCAGCTTAGGGCTAGGAGGGGGAGATGAGCAGTTCTTC. Its translation: CASSLGLGGGDEQFF. This sequence joins TRBV11-2 and TRBJ2-1; D possibly uses TRBD1 or TRBD2 (6 bases each). In germline, CDR1 is SGHAT, CDR2 FQNNGV. The CDR3 is made up of 15 amino acids. V gave up 1 base and J gave up 8 bases, with 15 bases separating them.

In its sample, this clonotype was seen a few times. V is TRBV25-1 and J is TRBJ2-7; D uncertain. The length of the CDR3 is 14 residues. CDR1 is MGHDK and CDR2 is SYGVNS in the germline V gene. V dropped 2 bases and J dropped 1 base, with 9 bases sitting between them. The CDR3 loop is CASSEHGGSYEQYF. The CDR3 nucleotides read TGTGCCAGCAGTGAACATGGTGGGTCCTACGAGCAGTACTTC.

This clonotype was picked up many times. J is TRBJ2-4 and V is TRBV4-2, with TRBD2 identical over 14 bases. V dropped 0 bases and J dropped 3; count of bases not matched to a gene: 7. Germline loops: CDR1 LGHNA, CDR2 YNFKEQ. CDR3 length: 19 residues. The DNA for the CDR3 is TGTGCCAGCAGCCAAGATGAGGGGACTAGCGGGAGAGTCAAAAACATTCAGTACTTC. This translates into CASSQDEGTSGRVKNIQYF.

The rearrangement joins TRBV12-3 or TRBV12-4 to TRBJ1-6, with 7 bases matching TRBD1. V lost 5 bases, J lost 9 bases, and 13 bases stayed unmatched. The CDR3 covers 16 residues. The CDR3 sequence is CASSAGQVGVVSPLHF. CDR3 DNA: TGTGCCAGCAGTGCCGGACAGGTGGGGGTGGTTTCACCCCTCCACTTT.

CDR3 bases: TGTGCCAGCAGCTTAAATCAGTTGAGTGCAGAGACCCAGTACTTC. This codes for CASSLNQLSAETQYF. The chain couples TRBV7-8 to TRBJ2-5; D remains ambiguous. CDR3 length equals 15 residues. CDR1 and CDR2 from the germline V gene are SGHVS and FQNEAQ. The V end was cut by 2 bases, the J end by 4 bases, with 14 bases between.

This clonotype was counted between two and nine times. The rearrangement links TRBV9 to TRBJ2-2; D uncertain. This CDR3 is built from 14 residues. From germline, CDR1 is SGDLS and CDR2 YYNGEE. Deletions cut 0 bases from V and 6 bases from J, with 9 bases between. CDR3 amino acids: CASSVASSSGELFF. In nucleotides, the CDR3 is TGTGCCAGCAGCGTAGCAAGTAGTTCCGGGGAGCTGTTTTTT.

This clonotype has a handful of counts. This chain links TRBV12-5 with TRBJ2-1, with D perhaps TRBD2 (5 bases). V was trimmed by 5 bases and J by 6 bases, leaving 20 bases between them. In germline, CDR1 is LGHNT, CDR2 FRNRAP. The CDR3 is 16 amino acids. CDR3 protein: CASGAKLVAEGNEQFF. The CDR3, as DNA: TGTGCTAGTGGTGCGAAACTAGTGGCCGAGGGCAATGAGCAGTTCTTC.

This clonotype was counted many times. The chain employs TRBV12-3 or TRBV12-4 and TRBJ2-2, with TRBD2 identical over 11 bases. The CDR3 is 15 residues long. V lost 2 bases to trimming and J lost 7 bases; unmatched junction nucleotides: 3. The chain's CDR3 is CASSLLAGGHGELFF. CDR3 sequence (DNA): TGTGCCAGCAGTTTATTAGCGGGGGGGCACGGGGAGCTGTTTTTT.

The genes are TRBV2 and TRBJ1-1, with D hard to call. Germline V gives CDR1 SNHLY, CDR2 FYNNEI. This CDR3 is built from 13 residues. Between the trimmed V and J ends, which lost 4 bases and 5 bases, there was a span of 11 bases. The CDR3, as DNA: TGTGCCAGCAGTGCGGAGAGTCGGACTGAAGCTTTCTTT. Its protein is CASSAESRTEAFF.

The chain combines TRBV6-1 with TRBJ1-3; 9 bases match TRBD1. The ends lost 7 bases at V and 3 bases at J; junction bases unmatched: 16. The CDR3 covers 18 residues. CDR1 is MNHNS and CDR2 is SASEGT in the germline V gene. This CDR3 reads CASNSAGTGCHHGNTIYF. DNA for the CDR3: TGTGCCAGCAACAGCGCCGGGACAGGGTGCCATCATGGAAACACCATATATTTT.

This chain joins TRBV5-1 and TRBJ2-2; D gene uncertain. V lost 4 bases to trimming and J lost 2 bases, with 15 bases between them. Per germline, CDR1 SGHRS and CDR2 YFSETQ. The CDR3 runs to 16 residues. The chain's CDR3 is CASSDARVINTGELFF. The CDR3 nucleotides read TGCGCCAGCAGCGACGCAAGGGTGATCAACACCGGGGAGCTGTTTTTT.

V and J are TRBV5-1 and TRBJ2-1, with D possibly being TRBD2 (6 bases). Germline-derived CDR1 and CDR2 are SGHRS and YFSETQ. The CDR3 totals 14 residues. V lost 4 bases, J lost 10 bases, and 18 bases lay in between. The CDR3 here is CASSGGLQGNEQFF. CDR3 sequence (DNA): TGCGCCAGCAGCGGGGGACTCCAAGGGAACGAGCAGTTCTTC.

This clonotype was detected only a few times. CDR3 sequence reads: CASSRGLAVETQYF. CDR3 bases: TGTGCCAGCAGCCGGGGACTAGCGGTGGAGACCCAGTACTTC. The chain combines TRBV9 with TRBJ2-5; 11 nucleotides agree with TRBD2. Looked up from germline, CDR1 is SGDLS and CDR2 is YYNGEE. This CDR3 is built from 14 residues. J gave up 5 bases and V 4 bases, and 4 bases lay outside the gene matches.

This clonotype was observed a few times. The chain recombines TRBV30 with TRBJ1-5, with D maybe TRBD1 (6 bases). The germline gives CDR1 GTSNPN, CDR2 SVGIG (reference sequence). Deletions cut 2 bases from V and 1 base from J, with 15 bases between. The length of the CDR3 is 16 residues. The CDR3 sequence is CAWSNYGTLSNQPQHF. The CDR3 DNA is TGTGCCTGGAGTAATTATGGGACATTGAGCAATCAGCCCCAGCATTTT.